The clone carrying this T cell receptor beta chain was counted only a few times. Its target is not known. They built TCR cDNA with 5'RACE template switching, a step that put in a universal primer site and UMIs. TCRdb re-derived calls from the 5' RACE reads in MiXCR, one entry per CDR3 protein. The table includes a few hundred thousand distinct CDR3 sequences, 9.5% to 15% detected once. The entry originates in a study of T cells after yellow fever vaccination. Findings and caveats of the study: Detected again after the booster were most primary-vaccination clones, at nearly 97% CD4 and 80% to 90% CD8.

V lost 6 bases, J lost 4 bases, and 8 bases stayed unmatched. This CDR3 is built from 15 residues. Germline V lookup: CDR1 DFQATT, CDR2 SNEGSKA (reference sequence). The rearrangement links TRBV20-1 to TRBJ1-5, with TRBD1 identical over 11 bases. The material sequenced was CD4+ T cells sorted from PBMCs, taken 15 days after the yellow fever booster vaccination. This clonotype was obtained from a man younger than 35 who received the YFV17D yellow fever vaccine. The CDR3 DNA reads TGCAGTGCCAATGCTTGGGACAGGGGGAATCAGCCCCAGCATTTT. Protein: CSANAWDRGNQPQHF.